This T cell receptor (beta chain) was recorded in a study of response to subunit inactivated influenza vaccine. Study-level findings and limits: Every seasonal influenza vaccination brings in few new T cells, the authors suggested.

One entry per CDR3 protein, called by TCRdb with MiXCR from the RT-PCR reads. The table shows around 750,000 distinct CDR3 sequences, with 21% occurring only once. As to this clonotype: No antigen is known for it.

The junction had 11 bases not matched to a gene; V was cut back by 5 bases and J by 2 bases. CDR3 length: 17 residues. The germline gives CDR1 MNHNS, CDR2 SASEGT. The chain uses TRBV6-1 and TRBJ2-3, with 9 bases identical to TRBD2. The TCR sequence derives from a man over 45 who received an inactivated influenza vaccine. The sample in question was PBMCs from blood, obtained approximately 5 days after vaccination. The chain's CDR3 is CASSPRTTSGATDTQYF. The CDR3 bases are TGTGCCAGCAGTCCCAGGACGACTAGCGGAGCCACAGATACGCAGTATTTT.